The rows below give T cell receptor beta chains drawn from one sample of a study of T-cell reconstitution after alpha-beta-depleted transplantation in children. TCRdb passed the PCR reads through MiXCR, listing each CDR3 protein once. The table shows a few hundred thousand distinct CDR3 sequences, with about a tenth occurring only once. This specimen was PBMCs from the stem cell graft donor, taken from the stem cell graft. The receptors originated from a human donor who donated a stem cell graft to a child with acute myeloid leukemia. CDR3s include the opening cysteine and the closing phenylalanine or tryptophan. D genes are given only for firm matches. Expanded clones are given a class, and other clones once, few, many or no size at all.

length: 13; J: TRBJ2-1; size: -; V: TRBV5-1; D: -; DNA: TGCGCCAGCAGCCAAGACGTACACAATGGGCAGTTCTTC; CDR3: CASSQDVHNGQFF
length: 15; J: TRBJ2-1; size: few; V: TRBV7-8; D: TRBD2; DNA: TGTGCCAGCAGCTTAGCGGGAGGGCCTAGCGATGAGCAGTTCTTC; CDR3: CASSLAGGPSDEQFF
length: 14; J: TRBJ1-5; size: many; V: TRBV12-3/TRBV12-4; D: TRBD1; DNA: TGTGCCAGCAGTTCCGGGACAGGGGTTCAGCCCCAGCATTTT; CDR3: CASSSGTGVQPQHF
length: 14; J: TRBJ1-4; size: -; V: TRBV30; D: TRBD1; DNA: TGTGCCTGGCTCTGGACAGGGGAGGCTGAAAAACTGTTTTTT; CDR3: CAWLWTGEAEKLFF
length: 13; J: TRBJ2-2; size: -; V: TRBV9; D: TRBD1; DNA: TGTGCCAGCAAATCGACAGGGACCGGGGAGCTGTTTTTT; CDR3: CASKSTGTGELFF
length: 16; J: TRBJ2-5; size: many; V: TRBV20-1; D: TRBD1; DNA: TGCAGTGCTAACGGCGAGACAGGGGGCTGGCAAGAGACCCAGTACTTC; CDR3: CSANGETGGWQETQYF
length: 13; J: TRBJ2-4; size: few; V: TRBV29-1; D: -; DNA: TGCAGCGGGTACACAGGACTGAAAAACATTCAGTACTTC; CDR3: CSGYTGLKNIQYF
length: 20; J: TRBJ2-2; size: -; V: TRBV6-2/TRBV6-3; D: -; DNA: TGTGCCAGCAGTTACCGGGGGCTAGCGGAAGTTGGGGGGAATGACGGGGAGCTGTTTTTT; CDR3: CASSYRGLAEVGGNDGELFF
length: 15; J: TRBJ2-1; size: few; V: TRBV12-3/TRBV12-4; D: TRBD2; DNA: TGTGCCAGCATCCGATCGGGGACTACCTACAATGAGCAGTTCTTC; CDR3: CASIRSGTTYNEQFF
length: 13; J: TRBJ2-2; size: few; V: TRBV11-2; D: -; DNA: TGTGCCAGCAGCCGCGTAAGCACCGGGGAGCTGTTTTTT; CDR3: CASSRVSTGELFF
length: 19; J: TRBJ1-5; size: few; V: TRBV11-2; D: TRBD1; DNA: TGTGCCAGCAGCGTAACCGGGACAGGGGGCAGGAATAGCAATCAGCCCCAGCATTTT; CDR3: CASSVTGTGGRNSNQPQHF
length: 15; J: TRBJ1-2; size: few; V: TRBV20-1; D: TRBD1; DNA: TGCAGTGCTAGAGATGGGGGACAGGGGGTTTATGGCTACACCTTC; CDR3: CSARDGGQGVYGYTF
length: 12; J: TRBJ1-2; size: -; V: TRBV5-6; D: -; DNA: TGTGCCAGCGGCTCGGCAGAGTATGGCTACACCTTC; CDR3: CASGSAEYGYTF
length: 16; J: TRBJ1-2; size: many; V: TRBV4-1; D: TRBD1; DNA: TGCGCCAGCAGCCAAGATCGCCGACAGGGACTCTATGGCTACACCTTC; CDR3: CASSQDRRQGLYGYTF
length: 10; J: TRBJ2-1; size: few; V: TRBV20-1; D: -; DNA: TGCAGTGCTGCGTACAATGAGCAGTTCTTC; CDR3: CSAAYNEQFF
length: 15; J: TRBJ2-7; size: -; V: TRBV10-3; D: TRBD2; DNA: TGTGCCATCAGTGAGACCGGGACTAGTACCTACGAGCAGTACTTC; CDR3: CAISETGTSTYEQYF
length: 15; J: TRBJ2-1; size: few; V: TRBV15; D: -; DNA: TGTGCCACCAGCAGCCGGAGGCAGGGTTATGGTGAGCAGTTCTTC; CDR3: CATSSRRQGYGEQFF
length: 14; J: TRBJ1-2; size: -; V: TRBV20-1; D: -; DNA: TGCAGTGCTAGTCCTCAGGACTCCCTCTATGGCTACACCTTC; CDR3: CSASPQDSLYGYTF
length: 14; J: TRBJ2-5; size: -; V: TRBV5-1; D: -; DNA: TGCGCCAGCAGCTTGGGTCGCAGGGAAGAGACCCAGTACTTC; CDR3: CASSLGRREETQYF
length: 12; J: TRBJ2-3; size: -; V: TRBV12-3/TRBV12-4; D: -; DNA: TGTGCCAGCCTTGGTAGCACAGATGCGCAGTATTTT; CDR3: CASLGSTDAQYF
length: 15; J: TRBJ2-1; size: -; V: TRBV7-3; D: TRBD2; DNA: TGTGCCAGCAGTCCCCAGCGGGGCAACTACAATGAGCAGTTCTTC; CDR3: CASSPQRGNYNEQFF
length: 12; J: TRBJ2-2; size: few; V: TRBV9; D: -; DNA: TGTGCCAGCAACACACAGGGCGGGGAGCTGTTTTTT; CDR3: CASNTQGGELFF
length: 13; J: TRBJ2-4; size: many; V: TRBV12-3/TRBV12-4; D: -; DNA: TGTGCCAGCAGTTCCGGGACCAAAAACATTCAGTACTTC; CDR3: CASSSGTKNIQYF
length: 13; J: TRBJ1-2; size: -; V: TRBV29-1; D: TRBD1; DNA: TGCAGCGTTGATATTCCGACAGGGGATGGCTACACCTTC; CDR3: CSVDIPTGDGYTF
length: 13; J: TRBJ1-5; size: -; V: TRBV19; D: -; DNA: TGTGCCAGTAGTATTCGGACCTATCAGCCCCAGCATTTT; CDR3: CASSIRTYQPQHF
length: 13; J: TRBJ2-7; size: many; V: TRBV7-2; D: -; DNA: TGTGCCAGCAGCGAACGGGGAGGCCACGAGCAGTACTTC; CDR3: CASSERGGHEQYF
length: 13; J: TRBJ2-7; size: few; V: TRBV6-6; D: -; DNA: TGTGCCAGCAGTTACAGCCCTACGGCCGAGCAGTACTTC; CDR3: CASSYSPTAEQYF
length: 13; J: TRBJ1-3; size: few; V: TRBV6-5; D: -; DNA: TGTGCCAGCAGTTACTCGAGGGATGGGACTATATATTTT; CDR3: CASSYSRDGTIYF
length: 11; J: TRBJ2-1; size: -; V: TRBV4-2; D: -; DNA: TGTGCCAGCAGCCAATCCTCAGCGCAGTTCTTC; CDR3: CASSQSSAQFF
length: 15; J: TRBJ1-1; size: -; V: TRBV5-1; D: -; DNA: TGCGCCAGCAGCTTGGGCTTCGGGGAAATAACTGAAGCTTTCTTT; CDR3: CASSLGFGEITEAFF
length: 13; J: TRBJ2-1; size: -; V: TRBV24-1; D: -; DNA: TGTGCCACCGGAGCTCTGAACGACAATGAGCAGTTCTTC; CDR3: CATGALNDNEQFF
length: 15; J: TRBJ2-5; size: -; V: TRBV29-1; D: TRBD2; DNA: TGCAGCGTGGAGGGGCTAGCGGCCTTCCGGGAGACCCAGTACTTC; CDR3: CSVEGLAAFRETQYF
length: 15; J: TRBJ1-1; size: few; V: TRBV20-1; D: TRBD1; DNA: TGCAGTGCTAGAGATCAGGGGGCTGAAGGCACTGAAGCTTTCTTT; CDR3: CSARDQGAEGTEAFF
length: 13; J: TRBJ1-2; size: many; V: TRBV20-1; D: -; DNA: TGCAGTGCTAGAGCGACAGTGAGCTATGGCTACACCTTC; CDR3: CSARATVSYGYTF
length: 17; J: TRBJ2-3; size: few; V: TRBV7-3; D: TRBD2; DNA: TGTGCCAGCAGCTTAGAGCGGGCGGGAGTAGGCACAGATACGCAGTATTTT; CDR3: CASSLERAGVGTDTQYF
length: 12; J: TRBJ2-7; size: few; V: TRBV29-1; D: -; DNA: TGCAGCGTTGAAACGGGAAACTACGAGCAGTACTTC; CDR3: CSVETGNYEQYF
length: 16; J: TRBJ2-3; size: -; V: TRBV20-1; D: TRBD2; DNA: TGCAGTGCCCCGCCGTTGGCGGGGGATCACACAGATACGCAGTATTTT; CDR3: CSAPPLAGDHTDTQYF
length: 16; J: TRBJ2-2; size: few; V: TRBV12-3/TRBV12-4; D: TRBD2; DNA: TGTGCCAGCAGTTCCGCCGGGGGGAGGAGAAGCGGGGAGCTGTTTTTT; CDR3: CASSSAGGRRSGELFF
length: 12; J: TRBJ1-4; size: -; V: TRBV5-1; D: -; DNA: TGCGCCAGCACCTTGGATGGCGGAAAACTGTTTTTT; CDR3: CASTLDGGKLFF
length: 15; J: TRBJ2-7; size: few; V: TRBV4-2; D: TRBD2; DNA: TGTGCCAGCAGCCAAGAGGGGACTAGCTCCTACGAGCAGTACTTC; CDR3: CASSQEGTSSYEQYF
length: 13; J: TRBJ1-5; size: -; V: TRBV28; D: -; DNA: TGTGCCAGCAGTTCCCTAATCAATCAGCCCCAGCATTTT; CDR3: CASSSLINQPQHF
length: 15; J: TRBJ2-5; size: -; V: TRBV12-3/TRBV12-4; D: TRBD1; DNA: TGTGCCAGCAGCCCCCTCCCAGGGGGCGGTGAGACCCAGTACTTC; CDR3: CASSPLPGGGETQYF
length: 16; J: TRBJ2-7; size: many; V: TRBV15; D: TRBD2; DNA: TGTGCCACCAGCAGAACTACTAGCGGGAGGACCTACGAGCAGTACTTC; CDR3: CATSRTTSGRTYEQYF
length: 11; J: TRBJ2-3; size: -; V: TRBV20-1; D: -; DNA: TGCAGTGCTAGAGGATTTGATACGCAGTATTTT; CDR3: CSARGFDTQYF
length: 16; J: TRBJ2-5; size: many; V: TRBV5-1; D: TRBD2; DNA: TGCGCCAGCAGCTTGGGACTAGCGGGCTCCCAAGAGACCCAGTACTTC; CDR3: CASSLGLAGSQETQYF
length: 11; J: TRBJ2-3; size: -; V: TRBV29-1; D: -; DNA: TGCAGCGTCGATAGGGGAGATACGCAGTATTTT; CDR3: CSVDRGDTQYF
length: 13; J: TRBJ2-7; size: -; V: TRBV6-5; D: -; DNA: TGTGCCAGCAGTTATGACAGGACCTACGAGCAGTACTTC; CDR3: CASSYDRTYEQYF
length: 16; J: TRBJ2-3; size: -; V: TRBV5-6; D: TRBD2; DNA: TGTGCCAGCAGCGGGGGGGGACTCGACCCTGGATATACGCAGTATTTT; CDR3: CASSGGGLDPGYTQYF
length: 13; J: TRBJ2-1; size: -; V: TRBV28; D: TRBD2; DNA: TGTGCCAGCCGGGGGGGGTCCTACAATGAGCAGTTCTTC; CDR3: CASRGGSYNEQFF
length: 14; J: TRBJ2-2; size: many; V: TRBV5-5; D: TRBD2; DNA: TGTGCCAGCAGGGCGGGACTAGCGAACGGGGAGCTGTTTTTT; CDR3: CASRAGLANGELFF
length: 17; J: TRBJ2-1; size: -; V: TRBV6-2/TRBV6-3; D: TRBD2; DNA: TGTGCCAGCAGTTACTCTATGTCCGGGAGCGGGGCGGATGAGCAGTTCTTC; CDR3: CASSYSMSGSGADEQFF
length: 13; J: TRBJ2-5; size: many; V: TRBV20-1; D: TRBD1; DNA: TGCAGTGCTCCTTGGACAGGGGAAGAGACCCAGTACTTC; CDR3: CSAPWTGEETQYF
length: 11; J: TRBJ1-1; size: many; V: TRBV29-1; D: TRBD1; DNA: TGCAGCGTGGACAGGGACACTGAAGCTTTCTTT; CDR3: CSVDRDTEAFF